Listed below are T cell receptor beta chains from one sample, sequenced in a study of blood T cell repertoires in COVID-19. Sequencing used immunoSEQ multiplex PCR; TCRdb keeps in-frame clones, though not all of them. The repertoire holds some 250,000 clones, with around nine tenths as singletons. The sample taken for sequencing was peripheral blood. Source of these receptors: an older woman with COVID-19, enrolled during active disease. The CDR3 runs from the conserved cysteine through the conserved F or W. Each record gives: J gene, V gene, clone size, D gene, CDR3 protein, CDR3 DNA. The D gene is left open where the match is weak. Size tells how often a clone was seen (once, few, many) or the class of an expanded clone, and some rows leave it out.

TRBJ1-5 | TRBV28 | . | TRBD1 | CASSSHRGPVANQPQHF | TGTGCCAGCAGTTCCCACAGGGGCCCAGTCGCAAATCAGCCCCAGCATTTT
TRBJ1-5 | TRBV6-6 | . | . | CASSPRTGTGSNQPQHF | TGTGCCAGCAGTCCACGCACGGGGACTGGAAGCAATCAGCCCCAGCATTTT
TRBJ2-7 | TRBV3-1/TRBV3-2 | once | TRBD2 | CASSQKTHGLAKSYEQYF | TGTGCCAGCAGCCAGAAAACCCACGGACTAGCGAAGTCCTACGAGCAGTACTTC
TRBJ1-5 | TRBV6-2/TRBV6-3 | . | . | CASSAYRDNQPQHF | TGTGCCAGCAGTGCCTACAGGGACAATCAGCCCCAGCATTTT
TRBJ1-5 | TRBV27 | . | . | CASSDLRRDQPQHF | TGTGCCAGCAGTGACTTAAGGAGGGATCAGCCCCAGCATTTT
TRBJ2-1 | TRBV11-1 | once | . | CATSLGLAYNEQFF | TGTGCCACCTCCCTGGGACTTGCATACAATGAGCAGTTCTTC
TRBJ1-2 | TRBV10-3 | . | TRBD1 | CAISLTGGNYGYTF | TGTGCCATCAGCTTGACAGGGGGGAACTATGGCTACACCTTC
TRBJ2-1 | TRBV27 | . | TRBD2 | CASRARFLAGNNEQFF | TGTGCCAGCAGGGCTCGATTCCTAGCGGGCAACAATGAGCAGTTCTTC
TRBJ1-4 | TRBV5-1 | . | . | CASSLQAGDEKLFF | TGCGCCAGCAGTCTCCAAGCGGGGGATGAAAAACTGTTTTTT
TRBJ2-1 | TRBV11-3 | . | TRBD2 | CASSPGGTRNEQFF | TGTGCCAGCAGCCCCGGTGGGACTAGAAATGAGCAGTTCTTC
TRBJ2-7 | TRBV19 | . | . | CASSIGGTVGSYEQYF | TGTGCCAGTAGTATAGGCGGGACAGTTGGCTCCTACGAGCAGTACTTC
TRBJ2-3 | TRBV7-2 | . | . | CASSPRDMGMKTQYF | TGTGCCAGCAGCCCACGGGACATGGGAATGAAAACGCAGTATTTT
TRBJ2-1 | TRBV7-2 | . | TRBD1 | CASSSAGTGYNEQFF | TGTGCCAGCAGCTCAGCCGGGACAGGTTACAATGAGCAGTTCTTC
TRBJ2-7 | TRBV5-1 | . | TRBD2 | CASSLVPGTTAYEQYF | TGCGCCAGCAGCTTGGTCCCCGGGACTACCGCCTACGAGCAGTACTTC
TRBJ1-2 | TRBV27 | . | TRBD1 | CASSLTQGSNYGYTF | TGTGCCAGCAGTTTGACACAGGGGAGTAACTATGGCTACACCTTC
TRBJ1-1 | TRBV3-1/TRBV3-2 | . | TRBD1 | CASSLGQGLNTEAFF | TGTGCCAGCAGCCTAGGACAGGGGTTGAACACTGAAGCTTTCTTT
TRBJ2-1 | TRBV5-4 | . | TRBD2 | CASSLAGADNEQFF | TGTGCCAGCAGCTTAGCGGGAGCCGACAATGAGCAGTTCTTC
TRBJ2-7 | TRBV5-1 | . | . | CASSRQVTSYEQYF | TGCGCCAGCTCAAGACAGGTTACCTCCTACGAGCAGTACTTC
TRBJ1-5 | TRBV19 | . | . | CASSIRGPGQPQHF | TGTGCCAGTAGTATACGAGGTCCGGGGCAGCCCCAGCATTTT
TRBJ2-4 | TRBV27 | . | TRBD1 | CASSTGQGRGGQNIQYF | TGTGCCAGCAGTACCGGACAGGGGAGAGGGGGCCAAAACATTCAGTACTTC
TRBJ2-7 | TRBV30 | . | TRBD1 | CAWSDTTGGLYEQYF | TGTGCCTGGAGTGACACGACAGGGGGCCTCTACGAGCAGTACTTC
TRBJ1-1 | TRBV5-5 | once | TRBD1 | CASSLAGTGNTEAFF | TGTGCCAGCAGCTTGGCTGGGACAGGGAACACTGAAGCTTTCTTT
TRBJ1-4 | TRBV7-9 | . | TRBD1 | CASSIDRAPSATNEKLFF | TGTGCCAGCAGCATAGACAGGGCACCTAGTGCAACTAATGAAAAACTGTTTTTT
TRBJ2-3 | TRBV16 | . | TRBD2 | CASSQGLTTSAGLAESSTDTQYF | TGTGCCAGCAGCCAGGGACTTACTACTTCTGCGGGACTAGCGGAGTCTAGCACAGATACGCAGTATTTT
TRBJ2-1 | TRBV6-5 | . | . | CASSYVAATHNEQFF | TGTGCCAGCAGTTACGTAGCTGCTACCCACAATGAGCAGTTCTTC
TRBJ2-6 | TRBV7-2 | . | TRBD1 | CASRDRAGANVLTF | TGTGCCAGCAGGGACAGGGCTGGGGCCAACGTCCTGACTTTC
TRBJ1-1 | TRBV5-4 | . | TRBD1 | CASSLKGADTEAFF | TGTGCCAGCAGCTTAAAGGGGGCTGATACTGAAGCTTTCTTT
TRBJ2-5 | TRBV28 | . | TRBD2 | CASSLDGGRQTQYF | TGTGCCAGCAGTTTAGATGGCGGGAGGCAGACCCAGTACTTC
TRBJ1-4 | TRBV4-2 | . | TRBD1 | CASSQGEGAGEKLFF | TGTGCCAGCAGCCAAGGAGAGGGGGCGGGTGAAAAACTGTTTTTT
TRBJ2-7 | TRBV28 | . | TRBD1 | CASVGDRGKYEQYF | TGTGCCAGCGTAGGGGACAGGGGAAAGTACGAGCAGTACTTC
TRBJ1-5 | TRBV6-1 | . | . | CASSEAALAGQPQHF | TGTGCCAGCAGTGAAGCTGCCCTGGCGGGTCAGCCCCAGCATTTT
TRBJ1-1 | TRBV28 | . | . | CASSLRVERVEAFF | TGTGCCAGCAGTTTAAGGGTTGAGAGGGTTGAAGCTTTCTTT
TRBJ2-2 | TRBV5-1 | . | TRBD1 | CASSRTAGQGFNTGELFF | TGCGCCAGCAGCCGCACCGCGGGACAGGGGTTCAACACCGGGGAGCTGTTTTTT